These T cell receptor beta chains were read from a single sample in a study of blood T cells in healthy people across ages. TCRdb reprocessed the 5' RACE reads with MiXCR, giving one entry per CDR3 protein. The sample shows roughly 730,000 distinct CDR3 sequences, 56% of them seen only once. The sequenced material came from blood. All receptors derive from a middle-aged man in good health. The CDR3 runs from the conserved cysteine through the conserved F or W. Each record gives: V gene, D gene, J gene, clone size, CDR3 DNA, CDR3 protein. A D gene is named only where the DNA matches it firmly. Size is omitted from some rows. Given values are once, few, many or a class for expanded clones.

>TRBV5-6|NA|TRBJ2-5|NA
TGTGCCAGCAGTTTAGTCAGTCAAGAGACCCAGTACTTC
CASSLVSQETQYF
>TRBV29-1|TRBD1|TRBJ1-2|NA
TGCAGCGTTGAAGATGAACCGGGACAGGGGAAGGGCTACACCTTC
CSVEDEPGQGKGYTF
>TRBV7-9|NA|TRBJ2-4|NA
TGTGCCAGCAGCTTAGGAAACGAAAACATTCAGTACTTC
CASSLGNENIQYF
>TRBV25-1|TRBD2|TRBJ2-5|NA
TGTGCCAGCAGTGAGGGACTAGCTCCGGAGACCCAGTACTTC
CASSEGLAPETQYF
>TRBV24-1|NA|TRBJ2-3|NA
TGTGCCACCAGTGGAGGGACAACCTATAGCACAGATACGCAGTATTTT
CATSGGTTYSTDTQYF
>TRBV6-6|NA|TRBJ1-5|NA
TGTGCCAGTAGTTACTATGTGGGCAATCAGCCCCAGCATTTT
CASSYYVGNQPQHF
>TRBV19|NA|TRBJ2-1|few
TGTGCCAGTAGCTGGTCACGTTACAATGAGCAGTTCTTC
CASSWSRYNEQFF
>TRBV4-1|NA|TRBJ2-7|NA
TGCGCCAGCAGCCAGGGGGGAGTAAGCGAGCAGTACTTC
CASSQGGVSEQYF
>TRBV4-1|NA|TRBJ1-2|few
TGCGCCAGCAGCCAAGATTATTCGGCTAACTATGGCTACACCTTC
CASSQDYSANYGYTF
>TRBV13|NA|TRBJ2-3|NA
TGTGCCAGCAGCTTCCTAGTGCTATCTAGCACAGATACGCAGTATTTT
CASSFLVLSSTDTQYF
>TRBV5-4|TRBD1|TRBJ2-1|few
TGTGCCAGCAGCTCCCCCGGGACAGGGTTCAATGAGCAGTTCTTC
CASSSPGTGFNEQFF
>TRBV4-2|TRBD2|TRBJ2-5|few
TGTGCCAGCAGCCAAATTGATAGCGGGGGGGCAGAGACCCAGTACTTC
CASSQIDSGGAETQYF
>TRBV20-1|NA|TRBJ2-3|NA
TGCAGTGCCCTCACCCTAGAGCGAAGTGGATATACGCAGTATTTT
CSALTLERSGYTQYF
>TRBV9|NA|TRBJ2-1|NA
TGTCCCAGCAGCGTTCAGGCTCCTGGGGGCAATGAGCAGTTCTTC
CPSSVQAPGGNEQFF
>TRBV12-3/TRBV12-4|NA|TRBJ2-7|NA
TGTGCCAGCAGTTTCCGACAGGATTTGGAGTACTTC
CASSFRQDLEYF
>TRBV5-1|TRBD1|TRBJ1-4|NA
TGCGCCAGCAGCTCCGGACAGGGGGGCGCGGATGAAAAACTGTTTTTT
CASSSGQGGADEKLFF
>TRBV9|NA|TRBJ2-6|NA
TGTGCCAGAGATCGTAGCGACTCTGGGGCCAACGTCCTGACTTTC
CARDRSDSGANVLTF
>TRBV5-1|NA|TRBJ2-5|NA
TGCGCCAGCAGCTTGGAGTCGTGGGAGACCCAGTACTTC
CASSLESWETQYF
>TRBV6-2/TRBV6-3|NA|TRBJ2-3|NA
TGTGCCAGCAGCTCCCGAGACAGGCCCACAGATACGCAGTATTTT
CASSSRDRPTDTQYF
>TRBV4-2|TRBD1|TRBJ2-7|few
TGTGCCAGCAGCCCTCTGACAGGGCAATTGTACTTC
CASSPLTGQLYF
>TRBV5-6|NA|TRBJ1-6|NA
TGTGCCAGCAGCTCACAGAGAAATTCACCCCTCCACTTT
CASSSQRNSPLHF
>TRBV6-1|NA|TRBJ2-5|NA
TGTGCCAGCAGTGAAGCGGGTACAGCGATAGAGACCCAGTACTTC
CASSEAGTAIETQYF
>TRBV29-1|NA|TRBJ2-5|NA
TGCAGCGTCCAGCCGGGGGCCCTAGGGGAGACCCAGTACTTC
CSVQPGALGETQYF